These 22 T cell receptor beta chains were sequenced from one sample in a study of CD8+CD57+ T cells in acquired aplastic anemia. Only patients with CD8+CD57+ cell expansion on flow cytometry were chosen for sequencing. Using genomic DNA as the template, TCR beta VDJ and CDR3 profiling was carried out. A single record per CDR3 protein comes from TCRdb applying MiXCR to the reads. The sample lists 75,000 to 100,000 distinct CDR3 sequences; roughly 70% were seen once. Sample: sorted CD4+, CD8+, or CD8+CD57+ T cells (not recorded which) from PBMCs. These receptors all come from a human donor with aplastic anemia.

The V and J genes are TRBV15 and TRBJ2-3; D is uncertain. CDR1 is LNHNV and CDR2 is YYDKDF in the germline V gene (reference sequence). This CDR3 has 13 amino acids. The V and J ends lost 6 bases and 0 bases respectively, with 7 bases between them. The DNA of the CDR3 is TGTGCCACCAGTGGCTCAAGCACAGATACGCAGTATTTT. Its protein is CATSGSSTDTQYF.

This sequence joins TRBV2 and TRBJ1-3; no definite D call. Germline CDR1 SNHLY, CDR2 FYNNEI. Between the trimmed V and J ends, which lost 4 bases and 0 bases, there was a span of 16 bases. This CDR3 has 17 amino acids. CDR3 bases: TGTGCCAGCAGTGTGGGTGAGGTATGGGACTCTGGAAACACCATATATTTT. Translation: CASSVGEVWDSGNTIYF.

The V and J genes are TRBV19 and TRBJ1-4; 9 positions match TRBD1. The CDR3 is made up of 15 amino acids. Trimming at V came to 3 bases and at J to 8 bases, leaving 7 bases not matched to a gene. Germline CDR1 and CDR2: LNHDA and SQIVND (reference sequence). The CDR3 sequence: CASSMGQGRREKLFF. The DNA of the CDR3 is TGTGCCAGTAGTATGGGACAGGGTAGAAGGGAAAAACTGTTTTTT.

This clonotype came up many times. The chain combines TRBV12-3 or TRBV12-4 with TRBJ1-2; D perhaps matches TRBD1 (5 bases). The CDR3 length is 16 residues. V lost 5 bases, J lost 4 bases, and 20 bases lay in between. CDR3 sequence: CASSPSRAGRIYGYTF. In DNA, the CDR3 is TGTGCCAGCAGTCCCTCCAGGGCAGGGCGGATCTATGGCTACACCTTC.

V and J are TRBV24-1 and TRBJ2-3; TRBD2 matches 12 bases. The CDR3 has 17 amino acids. Germline CDR1 is KGHDR and CDR2 is SFDVKD. V was pared by 4 bases and J by 2 bases, with 6 bases of the junction left unmatched. The CDR3 loop reads CATSDPGLAGLTDTQYF. CDR3 sequence (DNA): TGTGCCACCAGTGACCCCGGACTAGCGGGGCTCACAGATACGCAGTATTTT.

CDR3 in amino acids: CSAGLPTGGNTEAFF. In DNA form, the CDR3 reads TGCAGTGCTGGCCTACCTACAGGGGGGAACACTGAAGCTTTCTTT. The V and J genes are TRBV20-1 and TRBJ1-1; 8 positions match TRBD1. Germline V gene sequence: CDR1 DFQATT, CDR2 SNEGSKA (reference sequence). The CDR3 consists of 15 residues. V lost 5 bases, J lost 1 base, and 9 bases stayed unmatched.

The V gene is TRBV27, the J gene TRBJ2-1; TRBD2 matches at 9 bases. CDR1 MNHEY and CDR2 SMNVEV come from the germline V gene (reference sequence). The CDR3 contains 16 residues. Unmatched junction bases numbered 14, after V lost 6 bases and J lost 8 bases. In nucleotides, the CDR3 is TGTGCCAGCAGCCCCGATGCCGGGACTAGCACTTATGAGCAGTTCTTC. Protein: CASSPDAGTSTYEQFF.

This clonotype has only one observation. The chain uses TRBV20-1 and TRBJ1-2; D unclear. This CDR3 is built from 13 residues. Trimming removed 3 bases at V and 0 bases at J, with 8 bases between. CDR1 is DFQATT, CDR2 SNEGSKA, per germline (reference sequence). The CDR3 region has the DNA TGCAGTGCTAGGGGTGGGACTAACTATGGCTACACCTTC. As protein: CSARGGTNYGYTF.

This clonotype was observed once. This sequence joins TRBV15 and TRBJ1-2; 8 bases line up with TRBD1. Germline V CDR1 and CDR2: LNHNV, YYDKDF (reference sequence). V lost 5 bases, J lost 6 bases, and 5 bases stayed unmatched. The CDR3 totals 13 residues. The DNA for the CDR3 is TGTGCCACCAGCCCGCAGGGGGCGGATGGCTACACCTTC. Its translation is CATSPQGADGYTF.

This clonotype was observed once. The chain employs TRBV24-1 and TRBJ2-1, with D tentatively TRBD2 (5 bases). The V gene lost 0 bases and the J gene lost 7 bases, with 9 bases spanning the gap. CDR1 and CDR2 (germline): KGHDR, SFDVKD. CDR3 length: 14 residues. CDR3 sequence reads: CATSDLPGSNEQFF. CDR3 DNA sequence: TGTGCCACCAGTGATTTGCCGGGATCAAATGAGCAGTTCTTC.

The V call is TRBV2, the J call TRBJ2-5; TRBD1 might be the D (6 bases). The ends were cut back, 6 bases at V and 2 bases at J, with 19 bases in the middle. The CDR3 consists of 16 residues. Germline CDR1 SNHLY, CDR2 FYNNEI. CDR3: CASRMGARRGQETQYF. The DNA for the CDR3 is TGTGCCAGCAGAATGGGGGCGCGAAGAGGGCAAGAGACCCAGTACTTC.

This clonotype has only a few counts. The gene calls are TRBV29-1 and TRBJ1-2; no definite D call. The CDR3 length is 15 residues. Germline V gene lookup returns CDR1 SQVTM and CDR2 ANQGSEA. The V end lost 4 bases, the J end lost 0 bases, and 15 bases lay between the germline ends. CDR3 sequence (DNA): TGCAGCGTTGTTGATTCGTCGGGCGCTAACTATGGCTACACCTTC. Its translation is CSVVDSSGANYGYTF.

The V gene is TRBV20-1, the J gene TRBJ1-5, with 9 bases fitting TRBD1. The germline CDR1 and CDR2 sequences are DFQATT and SNEGSKA (reference sequence). Trimming took 6 bases from V and 4 from J; bases not matched to a gene: 10. CDR3 size: 15 residues. The CDR3 DNA reads as TGCAGTGCCCCCCTTCGGACAGGGGATAATCAGCCCCAGCATTTT. It codes for CSAPLRTGDNQPQHF.

This chain joins TRBV19 and TRBJ2-7, with 9 bases aligning to TRBD1. Losses at the gene ends were 4 bases for V and 4 bases for J; bases not matched to a gene: 5. The CDR3 contains 14 residues. Germline V gives CDR1 LNHDA, CDR2 SQIVND (reference sequence). CDR3 region: CASSTGTGFYEQYF. The CDR3, as DNA: TGTGCCAGTAGTACCGGGACAGGGTTTTACGAGCAGTACTTC.

A few counts support this clonotype. This sequence joins TRBV20-1 and TRBJ2-1; 10 bases are shared with TRBD2. This CDR3 has 18 amino acids. The V and J ends lost 0 bases and 5 bases, in that order; junction bases with no gene match: 13. Germline CDR1 is DFQATT and CDR2 is SNEGSKA (reference sequence). The CDR3 spells CSAREGVFGLAVNNEQFF. Written as DNA, the CDR3 is TGCAGTGCTAGAGAGGGCGTCTTCGGACTAGCGGTAAACAATGAGCAGTTCTTC.

This clonotype was seen ten or more times. The V and J genes are TRBV20-1 and TRBJ2-7, with 8 bases fitting TRBD2. Losses at the gene ends were 0 bases for V and 2 bases for J; bases not matched to a gene: 6. CDR3 length equals 15 residues. CDR1 DFQATT and CDR2 SNEGSKA come from the germline V gene (reference sequence). In nucleotides, the CDR3 is TGCAGTGCTAGAGATTACAGCGGGAGCACCTACGAGCAGTACTTC. The encoded protein is CSARDYSGSTYEQYF.

The chain couples TRBV10-3 to TRBJ2-7; the D is unclear. Germline assignment: CDR1 ENHRY and CDR2 SYGVKD. The CDR3 runs to 14 residues. V lost 4 bases and J 3 bases, leaving 13 bases between the germline ends. In DNA form, the CDR3 reads TGTGCCATCAGTGTGGGCGGATTGAACTACGAGCAGTACTTC. This translates into CAISVGGLNYEQYF.

V usage is TRBV6-1 and J usage is TRBJ1-2; no clear D. Between the trimmed V and J ends, which lost 8 bases and 4 bases, there was a span of 14 bases. The CDR3 length is 13 residues. CDR1 is MNHNS, CDR2 SASEGT, per germline. The CDR3 coding sequence is TGTGCCAGCCCGGGCCAAAACGTCTATGGCTACACCTTC. Encoded protein: CASPGQNVYGYTF.

The sample holds many counts of this clonotype. This chain uses TRBV7-8 with TRBJ2-7; D gene ambiguous. V shed 0 bases and J shed 1 base, with 7 bases lying between them. This CDR3 region has 14 residues. Germline V gene lookup returns CDR1 SGHVS and CDR2 FQNEAQ. The CDR3 sequence: CASSLADLSYEQYF. The DNA of the CDR3 is TGTGCCAGCAGCTTAGCGGACCTATCCTACGAGCAGTACTTC.

The CDR3, as DNA: TGTGCCAGCAGCTTGGACAGGGCGGAGACCCAGTACTTC. Its translation is CASSLDRAETQYF. The V call is TRBV5-6, the J call TRBJ2-5, with a weak D call TRBD1 (6 bases). With 0 bases removed from V and 5 bases from J, the gap between germline ends came to 8 bases. CDR3 length: 13 amino acids. Germline V gene sequence: CDR1 SGHDT, CDR2 YYEEEE.

The CDR3 protein is CASSQDLPGLAGDTQYF. The DNA of the CDR3 is TGCGCCAGCAGCCAAGACCTACCGGGACTAGCGGGGGATACGCAGTATTTT. This chain links TRBV4-1 with TRBJ2-3, with 13 nucleotides matching TRBD2. Trimming took 0 bases from V and 6 from J; bases not matched to a gene: 6. Germline V CDR1 and CDR2: MGHRA, YSYEKL. The CDR3 contains 17 residues.

The table lists this clonotype with many counts. This chain connects TRBV6-1 to TRBJ2-7, with D possibly TRBD2 on 5 matching bases. CDR1 and CDR2 from the germline V gene are MNHNS and SASEGT. V was trimmed by 5 bases and J by 3 bases, leaving 20 bases between them. This CDR3 is built from 16 residues. CDR3 sequence: CASSPRELLPDYEQYF. The CDR3 DNA follows: TGTGCCAGCAGTCCACGGGAACTACTCCCGGACTACGAGCAGTACTTC.